This T cell receptor beta chain was profiled in a study of identical twins. Each CDR3 protein is one row after TCRdb ran MiXCR on the 5' RACE reads. The sample has hundreds of thousands of distinct CDR3 sequences, 18% seen once. In this sample, this clonotype turned up a few times. After removal of 4 bases from V and 3 bases from J, the junction contained 4 bases not matched to a gene. CDR3 length: 14 amino acids. From germline, CDR1 is SGHRS and CDR2 YFSETQ. This sample was also put to use in a study of T cells expressing NK-cell markers. That paper states: For several donors, the dominant NKG2C+ clonotypes made up about 1.0-8% of their CD8+ T cells.

V usage is TRBV5-1 and J usage is TRBJ2-7; TRBD2 aligns across 10 bases. The TCR was taken from a woman under 30 in good health. The sequencing sample was made of PBMCs. CDR3 sequence reads: CASSVTSGVYEQYF. As DNA, the CDR3 is TGCGCCAGCAGCGTAACTAGCGGGGTCTACGAGCAGTACTTC.